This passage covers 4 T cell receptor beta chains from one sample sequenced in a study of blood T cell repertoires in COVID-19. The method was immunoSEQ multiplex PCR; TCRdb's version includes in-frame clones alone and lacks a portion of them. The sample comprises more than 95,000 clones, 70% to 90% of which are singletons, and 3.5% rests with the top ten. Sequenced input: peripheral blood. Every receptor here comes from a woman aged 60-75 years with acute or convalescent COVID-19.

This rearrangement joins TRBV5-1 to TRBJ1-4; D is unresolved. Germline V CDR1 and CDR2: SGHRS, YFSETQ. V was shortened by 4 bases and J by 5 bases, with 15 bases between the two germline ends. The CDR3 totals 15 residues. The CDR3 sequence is CASSPPGLRNEKLFF. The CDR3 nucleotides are TGCGCCAGCAGCCCGCCCGGCCTCAGGAATGAAAAACTGTTTTTT.

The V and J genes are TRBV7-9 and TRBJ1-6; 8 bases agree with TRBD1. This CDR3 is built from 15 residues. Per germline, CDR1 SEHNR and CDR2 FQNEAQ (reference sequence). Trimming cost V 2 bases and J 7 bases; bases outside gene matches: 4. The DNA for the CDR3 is TGTGCCAGCAGCTTACGCCGGGACAGGAATTCACCCCTCCACTTT. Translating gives CASSLRRDRNSPLHF.

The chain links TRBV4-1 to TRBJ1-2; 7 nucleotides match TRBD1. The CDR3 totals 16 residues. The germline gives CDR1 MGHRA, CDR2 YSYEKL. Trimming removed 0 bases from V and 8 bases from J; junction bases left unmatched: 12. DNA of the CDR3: TGCGCCAGCAGCCAAGATCCCGGACAGGCCTTCGGGGGCTACACCTTC. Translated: CASSQDPGQAFGGYTF.

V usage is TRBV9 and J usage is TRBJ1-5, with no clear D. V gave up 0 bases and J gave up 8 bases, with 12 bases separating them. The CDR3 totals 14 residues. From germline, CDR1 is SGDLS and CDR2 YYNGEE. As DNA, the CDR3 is TGTGCCAGCAGCGTAGCTGGCGGGAAAGAGCCCCAGCATTTT. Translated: CASSVAGGKEPQHF.